These 28 T cell receptor beta chains originate from one sample sequenced in a study of T cell responses to AZD1222 COVID-19 vaccine. The data were produced by immunoSEQ multiplex PCR, yet TCRdb's version contains in-frame clones alone and is incomplete. The sample holds some 200,000 clones; over 80% are singletons and the top ten take roughly 10%. The source material was peripheral blood, sampled on day 0 of AZD1222 vaccination. The receptors stem from an adult in good health.

The chain is built from TRBV15 and TRBJ2-1; 8 bases agree with TRBD2. V was pared by 8 bases and J by 10 bases, with 10 bases of the junction left unmatched. The CDR3 has 13 amino acids. Per germline, CDR1 LNHNV and CDR2 YYDKDF (reference sequence). The CDR3 here is CATSNSGTSEQFF. CDR3 bases: TGTGCCACCTCGAATAGCGGGACATCAGAGCAGTTCTTC.

This clone showed up just a few times. The CDR3 DNA follows: TGTGCCAGCAGCCAAAGGCCAGGGCGCACAGATACGCAGTATTTT. Its translation is CASSQRPGRTDTQYF. The chain recombines TRBV9 with TRBJ2-3; tentatively, D is TRBD1 (5 bases). V was clipped by 4 bases and J by 1 base, with 13 bases between them. CDR1 and CDR2 from the germline V gene are SGDLS and YYNGEE. The CDR3 runs 15 residues.

The chain links TRBV11-1 to TRBJ2-1; the D is unclear. CDR1 is SGHAT, CDR2 FQDESV, per germline (reference sequence). This CDR3 spans 15 amino acids. V was clipped by 2 bases and J by 8 bases, with 16 bases between them. Written as DNA, the CDR3 is TGTGCCAGCAGCTTAAACGCACGCAGAAGCGATGAGCAGTTCTTC. It specifies CASSLNARRSDEQFF.

This rearrangement joins TRBV5-6 to TRBJ2-2; D remains unclear. Trimming pared 0 bases from V and 4 bases from J, leaving 4 bases between. Germline CDR1 SGHDT, CDR2 YYEEEE. CDR3 length: 13 residues. As DNA, the CDR3 is TGTGCCAGCAGCTTGGAAGCCACCGGGGAGCTGTTTTTT. Protein sequence: CASSLEATGELFF.

The V call is TRBV10-3, the J call TRBJ1-6, with D tentatively TRBD1 (5 bases). Trimming took off 3 bases at V and 5 bases at J, with 11 bases between the two ends. The CDR3 has 15 amino acids. Per the germline V gene, CDR1 is ENHRY and CDR2 is SYGVKD. The CDR3 here is CAISDPQGNNSPLHF. CDR3 in DNA: TGTGCCATCAGTGACCCCCAGGGTAATAATTCACCCCTCCACTTT.

The chain joins TRBV18 to TRBJ2-7, with D unresolved. Trimming took off 1 base at V and 7 bases at J, with 11 bases between the two ends. Germline assignment: CDR1 KGHSH and CDR2 LQKENI. This CDR3 is 13 amino acids long. The CDR3 DNA reads as TGTGCCAGCTCACCACGCGAGGAGACAGAGCAGTACTTC. It is translated as CASSPREETEQYF. Full variable domain (remainder filled in from reference TRBV18 and TRBJ2-7): NAGVMQNPRHLVRRRGQEARLRCSPMKGHSHVYWYRQLPEEGLKFMVYLQKENIIDESGMPKERFSAEFPKEGPSILRIQQVVRGDSAAYFCASSPREETEQYFGPGTRLTVT.

CDR3 coding DNA: TGTGCCAGCGGACAAAACAGGGTCGGCTACACCTTC. This codes for CASGQNRVGYTF. The chain carries TRBV12-3 or TRBV12-4 and TRBJ1-2; a possible D gene is TRBD1 (6 bases). The ends were cut back, 8 bases at V and 8 bases at J, with 15 bases in the middle. CDR3 length equals 12 residues.

The chain combines TRBV6-5 with TRBJ1-4, with 8 bases that match TRBD1. The germline CDR1 and CDR2 sequences are MNHEY and SVGAGI. CDR3 size: 13 residues. J gave up 8 bases and V 8 bases, and 7 bases lay outside the gene matches. CDR3 sequence (DNA): TGTGCCAGCCGCGGACAGGGAGAGGAAAAACTGTTTTTT. Translating it yields CASRGQGEEKLFF.

The chain combines TRBV27 with TRBJ2-7; 9 bases fit TRBD1. This CDR3 is built from 16 residues. The V segment lost 4 bases and the J segment 5 bases; nucleotides outside the gene matches: 12. The germline CDR1 and CDR2 sequences are MNHEY and SMNVEV (reference sequence). The CDR3 nucleotides read TGTGCCAGCAGTTATGGGGTGACAGGGGGGAACCACGAGCAGTACTTC. The encoded protein is CASSYGVTGGNHEQYF.

The V and J genes are TRBV28 and TRBJ1-2, with D unresolved. Germline V gene sequence: CDR1 MDHEN, CDR2 SYDVKM. With 8 bases removed from V and 4 bases from J, the gap between germline ends came to 14 bases. This CDR3 is built from 13 residues. The CDR3, as DNA: TGTGCCAGCTCCCTATCCCTACTCTATGGCTACACCTTC. Protein sequence: CASSLSLLYGYTF.

The chain recombines TRBV4-1 with TRBJ2-3; D ambiguous. CDR3 length: 17 residues. The germline V gene encodes CDR1 MGHRA and CDR2 YSYEKL. Deletions cut 0 bases from V and 2 bases from J, with 15 bases between. The CDR3 DNA follows: TGCGCCAGCAGCCAAGAAAACTCGGGCCTCCCCACAGATACGCAGTATTTT. This sequence encodes CASSQENSGLPTDTQYF.

This clone was counted a single time. The chain has TRBV5-4 and TRBJ2-3, with TRBD2 matching over 12 bases. Germline CDR1 reads SGHNT; CDR2 reads YYREEE (reference sequence). J gave up 0 bases and V 0 bases, and 5 bases lay outside the gene matches. The CDR3 totals 18 residues. CDR3 DNA: TGTGCCAGCAGCTTGGGAACTAGCGGGGGGTCTAGCACAGATACGCAGTATTTT. This codes for CASSLGTSGGSSTDTQYF.

The V gene is TRBV4-1, the J gene TRBJ2-1; 12 nucleotides agree with TRBD2. The CDR3 sequence is 17 residues long. Germline loops: CDR1 MGHRA, CDR2 YSYEKL. V trimming: 4 bases; J trimming: 0 bases; junction bases outside the gene matches: 4. CDR3 coding DNA: TGCGCCAGCAGCCTTCAGACTAGCGGGAGCTCCTACAATGAGCAGTTCTTC. It is translated as CASSLQTSGSSYNEQFF.

This clone occurred a few times. The rearrangement links TRBV7-9 to TRBJ1-1, with D uncertain. The CDR3 sequence is 13 residues long. The germline V gene encodes CDR1 SEHNR and CDR2 FQNEAQ (reference sequence). Trimming left V 5 bases short and J 1 base short, with 8 bases between. The CDR3 DNA is TGTGCCAGCAGCCCCCTAGGGAACACTGAAGCTTTCTTT. Encoded protein: CASSPLGNTEAFF.

This sequence joins TRBV27 and TRBJ1-2, with D unclear. This CDR3 is 14 amino acids long. The ends were cut back, 2 bases at V and 0 bases at J, with 7 bases in the middle. Per germline, CDR1 MNHEY and CDR2 SMNVEV (reference sequence). DNA of the CDR3: TGTGCCAGCAGTTTAACAGCCGCTAACTATGGCTACACCTTC. Amino acid sequence: CASSLTAANYGYTF.

The chain uses TRBV10-2 and TRBJ1-1; D is unresolved. The CDR3 is 14 residues long. The V end lost 3 bases, the J end lost 1 base, and 9 bases lay between the germline ends. The germline V gene encodes CDR1 WSHSY and CDR2 SAAADI. The DNA for the CDR3 is TGCGCCAGCAGTGATGAGTCCTGGAACACTGAAGCTTTCTTT. Translating gives CASSDESWNTEAFF.

The rearrangement links TRBV4-2 to TRBJ1-5; D is unresolved. Germline CDR1 and CDR2: LGHNA and YNFKEQ. The CDR3 is made up of 14 amino acids. V was clipped by 2 bases and J by 9 bases, with 14 bases between them. DNA for the CDR3: TGTGCCAGCAGCCAATCGACGGGTCCGGGGCCCCAGCATTTT. It is translated as CASSQSTGPGPQHF.

The rearrangement joins TRBV30 to TRBJ1-1; D ambiguous. The V gene lost 2 bases and the J gene lost 8 bases, with 12 bases spanning the gap. The CDR3 is 12 amino acids. Germline lookup yields CDR1 GTSNPN and CDR2 SVGIG (reference sequence). CDR3 in DNA: TGTGCCTGGAGTCAGAATAGGGTAGAAGCTTTCTTT. Encoded protein: CAWSQNRVEAFF.

The rearrangement links TRBV3-1 (or the pseudogene TRBV3-2) to TRBJ1-1; no firm D call. Germline CDR1 is LGHDT and CDR2 is YNNKEL (reference sequence). The length of the CDR3 is 13 residues. Trimming stripped 0 bases from V and 3 bases from J, with 5 bases between. For the CDR3, the DNA is TGTGCCAGCAGCCAAGATACAGACACTGAAGCTTTCTTT. Translated: CASSQDTDTEAFF.

This clone was observed once. The chain joins TRBV3-1 (or the pseudogene TRBV3-2) to TRBJ1-2; 10 bases match TRBD1. CDR1 and CDR2 (germline): LGHDT, YNNKEL (reference sequence). The length of the CDR3 is 13 residues. With 4 bases clipped from V and 5 bases from J, the junction kept 1 base outside the gene matches. The CDR3 reads CASSPGQGYGYTF. Here the CDR3 DNA reads TGTGCCAGCAGCCCGGGACAGGGGTATGGCTACACCTTC.

In its sample, this clone was seen a few times. The chain recombines TRBV11-3 with TRBJ2-7; tentatively, D is TRBD2 (7 bases). The CDR3 contains 14 residues. The V and J ends lost 5 bases and 6 bases respectively, with 17 bases between them. Germline V lookup: CDR1 SGHNT, CDR2 YENEEA. Here the CDR3 reads CASSVHGGQGEQYF. In nucleotides, the CDR3 is TGTGCCAGCAGCGTCCACGGGGGGCAAGGCGAGCAGTACTTC.

The chain carries TRBV6-6 and TRBJ2-5, with D perhaps TRBD2 (5 bases). V was pared by 2 bases and J by 1 base, with 11 bases between. This CDR3 is built from 15 residues. Germline CDR1 is MNHNY and CDR2 is SVGAGI (reference sequence). CDR3 sequence (DNA): TGTGCCAGCAGTTACGCACGGGGAATCCAAGAGACCCAGTACTTC. Its translation: CASSYARGIQETQYF.

The V and J genes are TRBV2 and TRBJ2-7; 7 bases match TRBD1. CDR1 is SNHLY and CDR2 is FYNNEI in the germline V gene. The CDR3 is 12 amino acids. With 10 bases clipped from V and 0 bases from J, the junction kept 3 bases outside the gene matches. The CDR3 bases are TGTGCCACTAGACAGGGCTCCTACGAGCAGTACTTC. It yields the protein CATRQGSYEQYF.

The DNA of the CDR3 is TGTGCCAGCAGTTCCCCGGGACTGGACTCCTATAATTCACCCCTCCACTTT. This codes for CASSSPGLDSYNSPLHF. V is TRBV28 and J is TRBJ1-6; a possible D gene is TRBD1 (5 bases). Per the germline V gene, CDR1 is MDHEN and CDR2 is SYDVKM. V lost 4 bases to trimming and J lost 0 bases, with 13 bases between them. The CDR3 sequence is 17 residues long.

This clone came up once. The chain couples TRBV12-5 to TRBJ2-2, with D unclear. The V and J ends lost 3 bases and 6 bases respectively, with 11 bases between them. This CDR3 has 14 residues. Germline lookup yields CDR1 LGHNT and CDR2 FRNRAP. CDR3 nucleotide sequence: TGTGCTAGTGGTTTTGACATCCACCCCGGGGAGCTGTTTTTT. This sequence encodes CASGFDIHPGELFF.

The rearrangement joins TRBV6-5 to TRBJ1-5; D is possibly TRBD1 (6 bases). The CDR3 spans 12 residues. Germline CDR1 is MNHEY and CDR2 is SVGAGI. Trimming removed 11 bases from V and 7 bases from J, with 15 bases in between. The CDR3 DNA reads as TGTGCCGTCGGGGGCCTAGGGCAGCCCCAGCATTTT. This translates into CAVGGLGQPQHF.

The chain uses TRBV7-9 and TRBJ1-4; weak D call: TRBD1 (5 bases). The CDR3 has 15 residues. Germline CDR1 SEHNR, CDR2 FQNEAQ (reference sequence). Deletions cut 5 bases from V and 6 bases from J, with 16 bases between. The CDR3 sequence is CASSAPGGVDEKLFF. The CDR3 nucleotides read TGTGCCAGCAGCGCCCCGGGGGGGGTGGATGAAAAACTGTTTTTT.

This chain links TRBV7-3 with TRBJ1-2, with D maybe TRBD1 (5 bases). Trimming left V 4 bases short and J 2 bases short, with 14 bases between. The CDR3 is made up of 15 amino acids. Germline lookup yields CDR1 SGHTA and CDR2 FQGTGA. CDR3: CASSSQGTGNYGYTF. CDR3 coding DNA: TGTGCCAGCAGCTCTCAGGGCACGGGAAACTATGGCTACACCTTC. The full variable domain, rest sourced from reference TRBV7-3 and TRBJ1-2, is GAGVSQTPSNKVTEKGKYVELRCDPISGHTALYWYRQSLGQGPEFLIYFQGTGAADDSGLPNDRFFAVRPEGSVSTLKIQRTERGDSAVYLCASSSQGTGNYGYTFGSGTRLTVV.